These T cell receptor beta chains were read from a single sample in a study of shared clonotypes between healthy human individuals. The protocol was immunoSEQ multiplex PCR, while the TCRdb copy is restricted to in-frame clones and leaves out a portion. The top ten hold roughly 1.5% of the sample, which has 950,000 to 1,300,000 clones, more than 60% seen once. What was sequenced was memory CD4+ T cells sorted from blood. Every receptor here comes from a man in his late teens or twenties in good health. Both conserved end residues are part of each CDR3. D genes are given only for firm matches. Clone sizes are given selectively: once, few, many, or a class where the clone is expanded.

.	.	TRBV19	TRBJ2-7	CASSMRVSYEQYF	TGTGCCAGTAGTATGAGGGTCTCCTACGAGCAGTACTTC
.	TRBD1	TRBV27	TRBJ1-2	CASSLKGTGYATGGYTF	TGTGCCAGCAGTTTAAAAGGGACAGGGTACGCAACTGGGGGCTACACCTTC
.	.	TRBV27	TRBJ2-7	CASSLESGRGEQYF	TGTGCCAGCAGTTTAGAGTCAGGCCGGGGAGAGCAGTACTTC
.	TRBD2	TRBV7-9	TRBJ2-1	CASSETSGEQFF	TGTGCCAGCAGCGAGACTAGCGGCGAGCAGTTCTTC
once	TRBD2	TRBV9	TRBJ2-7	CASSPDGRELTSYEQYF	TGTGCCAGCAGCCCGGATGGGAGGGAATTGACGTCCTACGAGCAGTACTTC
.	.	TRBV11-3	TRBJ2-3	CASSLGRTDTQYF	TGTGCCAGCAGCTTGGGGCGCACAGATACGCAGTATTTT
.	.	TRBV12-2	TRBJ1-1	CASRPPDFRQTNTEAFF	TGTGCAAGTCGTCCACCGGATTTTAGGCAGACTAACACTGAAGCTTTCTTT
few	TRBD1	TRBV6-1	TRBJ1-6	CASRVQGNSPLHF	TGTGCCAGCAGGGTACAGGGGAATTCACCCCTCCACTTT
.	TRBD1	TRBV11-2	TRBJ2-7	CASTPSRWDRISYEQYF	TGTGCCAGCACCCCCAGCCGTTGGGACAGGATCTCCTACGAGCAGTACTTC
.	.	TRBV7-9	TRBJ2-1	CASSLESDEQFF	TGTGCCAGCAGCTTAGAATCCGATGAGCAGTTCTTC
.	.	TRBV5-1	TRBJ2-1	CASSSPEAYNEQFF	TGCGCCAGCAGCTCCCCGGAGGCTTACAATGAGCAGTTCTTC
.	.	TRBV6-5	TRBJ2-5	CASRSLRETQYF	TGTGCCAGCAGATCGTTGAGGGAGACCCAGTACTTC
once	.	TRBV7-2	TRBJ2-5	CASSRDGEGAQYF	TGTGCCAGCAGCCGGGACGGGGAGGGGGCCCAGTACTTC
few	.	TRBV14	TRBJ2-3	CASSQGTVFSTDTQYF	TGTGCCAGCAGCCAAGGGACCGTTTTTAGCACAGATACGCAGTATTTT
few	.	TRBV5-1	TRBJ1-1	CASSQDGTMNTEAFF	TGCGCCAGCAGCCAGGACGGAACTATGAACACTGAAGCTTTCTTT
.	.	TRBV7-9	TRBJ2-3	CASSFRGLDTDTQYF	TGTGCCAGCAGCTTTAGGGGTCTTGACACAGATACGCAGTATTTT
.	TRBD2	TRBV7-2	TRBJ2-5	CASSSRLAGPRETQYF	TGTGCCAGCAGCTCCCGACTAGCGGGGCCTAGGGAGACCCAGTACTTC
.	.	TRBV9	TRBJ2-3	CASSVSGRAASTDTQYF	TGTGCCAGCAGCGTATCCGGAAGGGCGGCTAGCACAGATACGCAGTATTTT
.	.	TRBV5-1	TRBJ2-4	CASSLELRGKNIQYF	TGCGCCAGCAGCTTGGAACTTCGCGGCAAAAACATTCAGTACTTC
.	.	TRBV18	TRBJ2-1	CASSMTSYNEQFF	TGTGCCAGCTCGATGACTAGCTACAATGAGCAGTTCTTC
once	TRBD2	TRBV6-6	TRBJ2-3	CASSFLAGARDTQYF	TGTGCCAGCAGTTTTCTAGCGGGGGCTCGGGATACGCAGTATTTT
.	.	TRBV4-1	TRBJ1-4	CASSQGSEKLFF	TGCGCCAGCAGCCAAGGGTCTGAAAAACTGTTTTTT
.	TRBD1	TRBV6-1	TRBJ1-5	CASGDSFNQPQHF	TGTGCCAGCGGGGACAGCTTTAATCAGCCCCAGCATTTT
once	.	TRBV5-4	TRBJ1-6	CASSLAGEYNSPLHF	TGTGCCAGCAGCTTGGCAGGGGAATATAATTCACCCCTCCACTTT
.	.	TRBV28	TRBJ2-3	CASSFRFQGQYF	TGTGCCAGCAGTTTCCGGTTCCAGGGGCAGTATTTT
.	TRBD1	TRBV18	TRBJ1-2	CASSHGDRPNYTF	TGTGCCAGCTCACACGGGGACAGACCGAACTACACCTTC
.	.	TRBV6-5	TRBJ1-2	CASSYSTGGEDYGYTF	TGTGCCAGCAGTTATTCGACGGGGGGCGAGGACTATGGCTACACCTTC
.	.	TRBV9	TRBJ2-3	CASSVVGGSTDTQYF	TGTGCCAGCAGCGTAGTGGGCGGAAGCACAGATACGCAGTATTTT
.	.	TRBV10-2	TRBJ2-1	CASRGLSGSTEQFF	TGCGCCAGCAGGGGCCTATCCGGGAGCACTGAGCAGTTCTTC
few	.	TRBV4-1	TRBJ1-6	CASSQDLSVRSYNSPLHF	TGCGCCAGCAGCCAAGATTTATCCGTCCGGAGCTATAATTCACCCCTCCACTTT
.	TRBD1	TRBV2	TRBJ1-2	CASSEADRGGGYTF	TGTGCCAGCAGTGAGGCGGACAGGGGCGGGGGCTACACCTTC
few	TRBD1	TRBV6-6	TRBJ2-7	CASSRRQGSHEQYF	TGTGCCAGCAGTCGACGACAGGGGAGCCACGAGCAGTACTTC
.	TRBD2	TRBV4-3	TRBJ2-5	CASSQDVSGNRETQYF	TGCGCCAGCAGCCAAGATGTGAGCGGGAATAGAGAGACCCAGTACTTC
.	TRBD1	TRBV30	TRBJ1-4	CAWRSTGTTKKKLFF	TGTGCCTGGAGGTCGACAGGGACAACTAAGAAAAAACTGTTTTTT
.	TRBD2	TRBV18	TRBJ2-7	CASSPPGQAGGEQYF	TGTGCCAGCTCACCACCGGGGCAGGCGGGGGGCGAGCAGTACTTC
.	.	TRBV5-8	TRBJ1-5	CASSATPNQPQHF	TGTGCCAGCAGCGCGACACCGAATCAGCCCCAGCATTTT
.	.	TRBV20-1	TRBJ1-4	CSARLNEKLFF	TGCAGTGCTAGATTGAATGAAAAACTGTTTTTT
.	TRBD1	TRBV18	TRBJ2-1	CASSPMGTGGNEQFF	TGTGCCAGCTCACCAATGGGGACAGGGGGGAATGAGCAGTTCTTC
once	TRBD1	TRBV18	TRBJ2-5	CASSPGQEETQYF	TGTGCCAGCTCACCGGGACAGGAAGAGACCCAGTACTTC
.	.	TRBV29-1	TRBJ2-7	CSVGTPGSYEQYF	TGCAGCGTAGGGACACCCGGCTCCTACGAGCAGTACTTC
.	.	TRBV7-2	TRBJ2-5	CASSSRYQPQETQYF	TGTGCCAGCAGCTCTCGGTACCAGCCCCAAGAGACCCAGTACTTC
.	TRBD2	TRBV18	TRBJ2-7	CASSGTSGTYEQYF	TGTGCCAGCTCAGGGACTAGCGGGACTTACGAGCAGTACTTC
.	TRBD1	TRBV11-2	TRBJ1-1	CASSSQGAHTEAFF	TGTGCCAGCAGCTCACAGGGGGCGCACACTGAAGCTTTCTTT
.	.	TRBV7-9	TRBJ1-3	CASSSPKSSGNTIYF	TGTGCCAGCAGCTCCCCAAAGAGCTCTGGAAACACCATATATTTT
.	TRBD1	TRBV5-6	TRBJ1-5	CASSATGLNQPQHF	TGTGCCAGCAGCGCGACAGGGCTGAATCAGCCCCAGCATTTT
.	.	TRBV6-4	TRBJ2-6	CASSAQPTGANVLTF	TGTGCCAGCAGCGCACAGCCTACTGGGGCCAACGTCCTGACTTTC
.	.	TRBV6-1	TRBJ2-2	CASSINRDTGELFF	TGTGCCAGCAGTATCAACAGGGACACCGGGGAGCTGTTTTTT
.	TRBD1	TRBV6-1	TRBJ2-7	CASRRTGSDEQYF	TGTGCCAGCAGACGGACAGGGAGCGACGAGCAGTACTTC
.	.	TRBV11-2	TRBJ2-5	CASSLAEVKQETQYF	TGTGCCAGCAGCTTAGCGGAGGTGAAACAAGAGACCCAGTACTTC
.	.	TRBV6-5	TRBJ2-3	CASSYQRRGGTDTQYF	TGTGCCAGCAGTTACCAGCGTCGCGGGGGCACAGATACGCAGTATTTT
few	TRBD1	TRBV10-3	TRBJ1-1	CAISAPLQGRKTEAFF	TGTGCCATCAGTGCCCCCCTACAGGGGAGGAAGACTGAAGCTTTCTTT
.	.	TRBV28	TRBJ1-1	CASRPPGDTEAFF	TGTGCCAGCAGGCCCCCCGGGGACACTGAAGCTTTCTTT
.	.	TRBV7-3	TRBJ2-3	CASSLTERNTQYF	TGTGCCAGCAGCTTAACGGAAAGGAATACGCAGTATTTT
few	TRBD1	TRBV9	TRBJ2-2	CASDRGLNTGELFF	TGTGCCAGCGACAGGGGACTTAACACCGGGGAGCTGTTTTTT
.	TRBD1	TRBV28	TRBJ1-2	CASSRQGLNYGYTF	TGTGCCAGCAGTCGACAGGGATTAAACTATGGCTACACCTTC